Each of the 30 T cell receptor beta chains below was sequenced from the same sample in a study of tumor-infiltrating lymphocytes in primary liver carcinoma (TCRdb year 2017). The run used an Illumina HiSeq 2500. A constant-region primer and ProtoScript II reverse transcriptase were used to reverse-transcribe TCRbeta-specific cDNA from about 530 ng total RNA. The TCRbeta libraries were prepared through three rounds of nested multiplex PCR following a slightly modified ARM-PCR procedure. Each of the first two PCR rounds ran for about 10 cycles and used multiplex TRBV1-TRBV30 forward primers together with a Cbeta reverse primer. TCRdb ran its own pipeline on the public reads, namely fastp trimming at Q25 and MiXCR clone calling, and kept in-frame beta chains. Each CDR3 protein appears once, grouped with its most common genes and DNA. The table for this sample lists 30,000 to 35,000 distinct CDR3 sequences; around 78% of them were counted only once. Over 30% of the sample is taken by the ten largest.

Without any cell sorting, total RNA and DNA were co-extracted from roughly 21-30 mg of bulk tissue using the AllPrep DNA/RNA mini kit. Specimen: liver tumor tissue from sampling region 5. In the paper's terms, the cell subset or site label means: tumor region T5, tumor centre. These receptor sequences come from a man aged 35 to 55 with primary liver carcinoma and hepatitis B virus infection.

Turning to this clonotype: The junction does not match germline at one end; this may be a read error. V is TRBV4-2 and J is TRBJ2-2; TRBD1 agrees at 9 bases. Germline V gives CDR1 LGHNA, CDR2 YNFKEQ. The CDR3 runs to 14 residues. In DNA form, the CDR3 reads TGTGCCAGCACGAAGGGACAGGGAAACGGGGAGCTGTTATTC. Translation: CASTKGQGNGELLF.

In its sample, this clonotype was seen many times. V gene TRBV18 combines with J gene TRBJ2-5; D gene ambiguous. V lost 4 bases and J 2 bases, leaving 5 bases between the germline ends. The CDR3 sequence is 12 residues long. Germline V lookup: CDR1 KGHSH, CDR2 LQKENI. CDR3 in DNA: TGTGCCAGCTCACGCAATCAAGAGACCCAGTACTTC. Protein: CASSRNQETQYF.

In this sample, this clonotype turned up once. A read error may produce the germline difference seen at one junction end. The V call is TRBV6-1, the J call TRBJ1-5, with D maybe TRBD1 (5 bases). The germline gives CDR1 MNHNS, CDR2 SASEGT. The CDR3 is made up of 15 amino acids. The CDR3 DNA reads as TGTACCAGCAGTGAACGGCAGGGTGGCTATCAGTTCCAGCATTTT. Translation: CTSSERQGGYQFQHF.

Notes on this clonotype: Its ends do not fully match the called genes, so a read error is possible. The rearrangement links TRBV4-2 to TRBJ2-2; 11 bases agree with TRBD2. Germline-derived CDR1 and CDR2 are LGHNA and YNFKEQ. CDR3 length equals 18 residues. This CDR3 is CASSQKQGSSGGYGELFF. The CDR3 bases are TGTGCCAGTAGCCAAAAGCAAGGGTCTAGCGGGGGGTACGGGGAGCTGTTTTTT.

The chain couples TRBV10-3 to TRBJ1-4; D is unclear. There are 13 residues in the CDR3. V lost 7 bases, J lost 0 bases, and 6 bases lay in between. Germline lookup yields CDR1 ENHRY and CDR2 SYGVKD. DNA for the CDR3: TGTGCCATCAAGGCATCAACTAATGAAAAACTGTTTTTT. Translation gives CAIKASTNEKLFF.

About this clonotype: A read error may explain this, as a much larger clone is one base away. V is TRBV5-1 and J is TRBJ2-1; 10 bases map to TRBD2. V lost 4 bases to trimming and J lost 8 bases; unmatched junction nucleotides: 12. CDR1 is SGHRS, CDR2 YFSETQ, per germline. This CDR3 contains 16 residues. The CDR3 here is CASSPAGTSVRDEQFF. CDR3 nucleotides: TGCGCCAGCAGCCCAGCCGGGACTAGCGTGAGGGATGAGCAGTTCTTC.

V usage is TRBV4-2 and J usage is TRBJ2-7, with 8 bases matching TRBD2. V lost 7 bases and J lost 5; bases outside the gene matches: 22. The CDR3 has 18 amino acids. CDR1 LGHNA and CDR2 YNFKEQ come from the germline V gene. The CDR3 region is CASNGKPGLTGGSHEQYF. DNA of the CDR3: TGTGCCAGCAATGGAAAACCGGGACTAACGGGAGGGTCACACGAGCAGTACTTC.

The V call is TRBV10-3, the J call TRBJ2-2; 7 bases agree with TRBD1. This CDR3 is built from 13 residues. Germline V lookup: CDR1 ENHRY, CDR2 SYGVKD. Unmatched junction bases numbered 3, after V lost 5 bases and J lost 6 bases. Here the CDR3 reads CAISSQGPGELFF. Here the CDR3 DNA reads TGTGCCATCAGTTCACAGGGGCCCGGGGAGCTGTTTTTT.

Worth noting for this clonotype: Relative to the germline gene, one junction end is altered; a read error may explain this. The CDR3 here is CVSSEASVVPQYF. CDR3 bases: TGTGTCAGCAGTGAAGCTTCGGTAGTTCCGCAGTATTTT. The chain has TRBV6-1 and TRBJ2-3; D is uncertain. The CDR3 is 13 amino acids. CDR1 and CDR2 from the germline V gene are MNHNS and SASEGT.

Comment on this clonotype: Since no conserved phenylalanine or tryptophan closes the CDR3, a read error is the likely cause. The rearrangement joins TRBV6-5 to TRBJ2-5, with TRBD1 as a possible D gene (6 bases). CDR3 length: 14 residues. Germline V gene lookup returns CDR1 MNHEY and CDR2 SVGAGI. The CDR3 bases are TGTGTCAGCAGCACGGGACATGGGGCAGAGACCCAGTACTCC. Its protein is CVSSTGHGAETQYS.

As regards this clonotype: Sequence at one end of the junction differs from germline and may be a read error. This chain connects TRBV7-9 to TRBJ2-1, with D unresolved. This CDR3 has 11 residues. CDR1 and CDR2 from the germline V gene are SEHNR and FQNEAQ (reference sequence). CDR3 sequence: CASSFPGEQFF. In DNA, the CDR3 is TGTGCCAGCAGCTTTCCTGGTGAGCAATTCTTC.

This chain links TRBV6-1 with TRBJ2-3; the D gene could be TRBD1 or TRBD2 (5 bases each). Trimming shortened V by 9 bases and J by 14 bases, and 18 bases separated the two germline ends. The CDR3 has 11 amino acids. Germline assignment: CDR1 MNHNS and CDR2 SASEGT. The CDR3 region is CASEVGETWYF. CDR3 in DNA: TGTGCCAGTGAAGTGGGGGAAACATGGTATTTT.

The rearrangement links TRBV6-5 to TRBJ1-4; D gene unclear. CDR1 is MNHEY and CDR2 is SVGAGI in the germline V gene. Trimming cost V 9 bases and J 6 bases, with 17 bases left between them. The CDR3 has 14 residues. The CDR3 bases are TGTGCCAGTAGCAAACACGGACCTTATGAAAAACTGTTTTTT. Translation: CASSKHGPYEKLFF.

With regard to this clonotype: Its ends do not fully match the called genes, so a read error is possible. The J gene is TRBJ2-7, the V gene TRBV11-2; D possibly corresponds to TRBD1 (5 bases). The CDR3 runs to 16 residues. The germline gives CDR1 SGHAT, CDR2 FQNNGV. The CDR3 is CANSFIQVAIHNEQYF. In DNA form, the CDR3 reads TGTGCCAACAGCTTTATACAGGTGGCCATACATAACGAGCAGTACTTC.

As for this clonotype: The junction departs from germline at one end; a sequencing error may be responsible. This chain uses TRBV4-1 with TRBJ1-2; the match to TRBD1 covers 8 bases. Germline lookup yields CDR1 MGHRA and CDR2 YSYEKL. The CDR3 is made up of 14 amino acids. CDR3 amino acids: CASSRGDRNYCYTF. The CDR3 bases are TGCGCCAGCAGCCGTGGGGACAGGAACTATTGCTACACCTTC.

For this clonotype: A read error may produce the germline difference seen at one junction end. V and J are TRBV11-2 and TRBJ2-2, with D perhaps being TRBD1 or TRBD2 (5 bases each). Germline V gene data show CDR1 as SGHAT and CDR2 as FQNNGV. The CDR3 contains 15 residues. DNA for the CDR3: TGTGCCAGCAGCTTAGGAGGGGCGAACACCGTGGAGCTGTTTTTT. Residues: CASSLGGANTVELFF.

Concerning this clonotype itself: One end of the junction does not line up with germline, which may come from a read error. The chain is built from TRBV11-2 and TRBJ2-2; D is possibly TRBD2 (6 bases). The CDR3 spans 15 residues. The germline V gene encodes CDR1 SGHAT and CDR2 FQNNGV. The CDR3 nucleotides read TGTGCCAACACCTTTGCGGGATCGAATACCGGGGAGCTGTTTTTT. Protein product: CANTFAGSNTGELFF.

J is TRBJ1-1 and V is TRBV2, with D perhaps matching TRBD1 (6 bases). The CDR3 is 12 residues long. The V gene lost 2 bases and the J gene lost 11 bases, with 12 bases spanning the gap. The germline CDR1 and CDR2 sequences are SNHLY and FYNNEI. The CDR3 loop reads CASSEQGIEAFF. For the CDR3, the DNA is TGTGCCAGCAGTGAACAGGGGATTGAGGCTTTCTTT.

This clonotype was seen once. At one of its ends the junction is not consistent with the germline gene, which may arise from a read error. This rearrangement joins TRBV4-3 to TRBJ2-1, with D perhaps TRBD1 (5 bases). The CDR3 has 13 residues. Germline V gives CDR1 LGHNA, CDR2 YSLEER. The CDR3: CASSRTGYNKQFF. The CDR3 DNA reads as TGCGCCAGCAGCCGAACAGGTTACAATAAGCAGTTCTTC.

The rearrangement joins TRBV10-3 to TRBJ2-1, with TRBD2 matching 7 bases. The length of the CDR3 is 13 residues. CDR1 ENHRY and CDR2 SYGVKD come from the germline V gene. Trimming took 11 bases from V and 10 from J; bases not matched to a gene: 14. The CDR3 spells CAFGERDDGEQFF. The CDR3 nucleotides read TGTGCCTTCGGTGAGCGGGACGACGGGGAGCAGTTCTTC.

As to this clonotype: A much larger clonotype is one base distant, so this may be a read error. The rearrangement joins TRBV6-2 or TRBV6-3 to TRBJ2-3; TRBD2 aligns across 12 bases. Germline V gene sequence: CDR1 MNHEY, CDR2 SVGEGT. The CDR3 has 15 amino acids. CDR3 amino acids: CASRYSRLAGDAQYF. CDR3 coding DNA: TGTGCCAGCAGATACTCTAGACTAGCGGGAGATGCGCAGTATTTT.

In this sample, this clonotype turned up many times. V usage is TRBV12-5 and J usage is TRBJ2-3, with 11 bases aligning to TRBD2. Germline values: CDR1 LGHNT, CDR2 FRNRAP. The V and J ends lost 2 bases and 9 bases, in that order; junction bases with no gene match: 19. The CDR3 has 19 amino acids. Here the CDR3 DNA reads TGTGCTAGTGGTTTGTATATGACTTTAGCGGGAGGGTCACAAGGAACGCAGTATTTT. It is translated as CASGLYMTLAGGSQGTQYF.

The chain combines TRBV5-4 with TRBJ2-7, with 9 positions matching TRBD2. V trimming: 4 bases; J trimming: 4 bases; junction bases outside the gene matches: 9. The CDR3 is 15 residues long. The germline V gene encodes CDR1 SGHNT and CDR2 YYREEE (reference sequence). DNA of the CDR3: TGTGCCAGCAGCATCCTAGCGGGAAGTGGATACGAGCAGTACTTC. Residues: CASSILAGSGYEQYF.

Points on this clonotype: A single base separates this from a much larger clone, so it may be a read error. The rearrangement links TRBV11-2 to TRBJ2-3; the match to TRBD2 covers 7 bases. The CDR3 has 17 amino acids. CDR1 SGHAT and CDR2 FQNNGV come from the germline V gene. The V segment lost 5 bases and the J segment 5 bases; nucleotides outside the gene matches: 16. CDR3: CASSPKRGSWLGDTQYF. The DNA of the CDR3 is TGTGCCAGCAGCCCGAAACGCGGGAGCTGGTTAGGAGATACGCAGTATTTT.

About this clonotype: The missing conserved phenylalanine or tryptophan at the end of this CDR3 makes a read error likely. The CDR3: CASSLGKAVYNEQFY. CDR3 nucleotide sequence: TGTGCCAGCAGCTTGGGCAAAGCTGTGTACAATGAACAGTTCTAC. V usage is TRBV11-2 and J usage is TRBJ2-1; D is unclear. In germline, CDR1 is SGHAT, CDR2 FQNNGV. The CDR3 covers 15 residues.

About this clonotype: The conserved closing phenylalanine or tryptophan is absent in this CDR3, likely reflecting a read error. The DNA is left out, because the CDR3 cannot be placed on it with certainty; the CDR3 is given as TCRdb lists it. The chain combines TRBV28 with TRBJ1-1. The CDR3 spans 16 amino acids, including both terminal residues. The germline V gene has CDR1 MDHEN and CDR2 SYDVKM. The CDR3 protein is CANSSTFHGVNTEVFL.

This chain joins TRBV10-3 and TRBJ2-3, with 11 bases aligning to TRBD2. This CDR3 has 18 amino acids. The V gene's germline CDR1 is ENHRY and CDR2 SYGVKD. The V segment lost 5 bases and the J segment 5 bases; nucleotides outside the gene matches: 15. CDR3 sequence: CAISQPLRLAGTIDTQYF. The CDR3 DNA is TGTGCCATCAGTCAACCCCTCCGACTAGCGGGAACCATAGATACGCAGTATTTT.

This clonotype came up a few times. One base away lies a much larger clone, so this may be a sequencing read error. The chain has TRBV13 and TRBJ2-1; 9 nucleotides align to TRBD2. The CDR3 spans 14 residues. The germline V gene has CDR1 PRHDT and CDR2 FYEKMQ (reference sequence). CDR3 sequence (DNA): TGTGACAGCAGCTTAGCGGGGGAGTACAATGAGCAGTTCTTC. This encodes CDSSLAGEYNEQFF. Filled out from reference TRBV13 and TRBJ2-1, the complete variable domain reads AAGVIQSPRHLIKEKRETATLKCYPIPRHDTVYWYQQGPGQDPQFLISFYEKMQSDKGSIPDRFSAQQFSDYHSELNMSSLELGDSALYFCDSSLAGEYNEQFFGPGTRLTVL.

This clonotype ranks as medium-sized. V usage is TRBV11-2 and J usage is TRBJ2-2, with 8 bases fitting TRBD1. Looked up from germline, CDR1 is SGHAT and CDR2 is FQNNGV. After removal of 5 bases from V and 4 bases from J, the junction contained 6 bases not matched to a gene. The length of the CDR3 is 15 residues. CDR3 region: CASSLDRAATGELFF. The CDR3 coding sequence is TGTGCCAGCAGCCTGGACAGGGCCGCCACCGGGGAGCTGTTTTTT.

Remarks on this clonotype: At one of its ends the junction is not consistent with the germline gene, which may arise from a read error. The gene calls are TRBV10-3 and TRBJ2-7; 7 bases fit TRBD1. The CDR3 is made up of 16 amino acids. Per germline, CDR1 ENHRY and CDR2 SYGVKD. The CDR3 nucleotides are TGTCCCATCAGTGAAACCAGACAGGGTGTTCAATACGAGCAGTACTTC. It encodes CPISETRQGVQYEQYF.